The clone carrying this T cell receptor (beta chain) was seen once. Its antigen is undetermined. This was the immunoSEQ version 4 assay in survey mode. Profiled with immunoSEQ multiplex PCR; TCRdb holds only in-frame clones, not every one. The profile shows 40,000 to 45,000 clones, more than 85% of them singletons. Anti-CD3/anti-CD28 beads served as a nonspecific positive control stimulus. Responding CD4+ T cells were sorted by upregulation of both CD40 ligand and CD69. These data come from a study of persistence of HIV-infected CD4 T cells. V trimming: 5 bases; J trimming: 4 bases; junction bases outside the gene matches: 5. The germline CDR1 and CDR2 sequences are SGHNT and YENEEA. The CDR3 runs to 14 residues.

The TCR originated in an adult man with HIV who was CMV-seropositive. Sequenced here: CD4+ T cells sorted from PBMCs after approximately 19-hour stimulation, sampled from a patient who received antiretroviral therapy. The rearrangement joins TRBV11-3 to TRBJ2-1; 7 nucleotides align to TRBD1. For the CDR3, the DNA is TGTGCCAGCAGCCCCGGACAGGAATACAATGAGCAGTTCTTC. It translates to CASSPGQEYNEQFF.